A selection of T cell receptor beta chains follows, all from one sample in a study of beta chain features in type 1 diabetes. Assay used: immunoSEQ multiplex PCR; TCRdb lists only in-frame clones, some missing. The repertoire holds fewer than 550,000 clones, about 10% seen once, with over 0.035% in the top ten. Sequenced sample: naive CD4+ T cells from blood. These receptors were taken from a young woman in good health. Each CDR3 is given with its conserved first and last residue. Fields, in order: J gene, D gene, V gene, clone size, CDR3 DNA, CDR3 protein. The D gene is left open where the match is weak. Expanded clones get a size class; other rows say once, few or many, or leave the size out.

j_gene: TRBJ2-5; d_gene: TRBD2; v_gene: TRBV25-1; abundance: .; CDR3nt: TGTGCCAGCAGTGTGTTCGGGACTAGCGGAGAGACCCAGTACTTC; CDR3aa: CASSVFGTSGETQYF
j_gene: TRBJ2-1; d_gene: TRBD1; v_gene: TRBV5-1; abundance: .; CDR3nt: TGCGCCAGCAGCTTTGGGACAGGGAAGGAGGGTGAGCAGTTCTTC; CDR3aa: CASSFGTGKEGEQFF
j_gene: TRBJ1-6; d_gene: .; v_gene: TRBV19; abundance: few; CDR3nt: TGTGCCAGTAGTCCGAAGGGGACCTATAATTCACCCCTCCACTTT; CDR3aa: CASSPKGTYNSPLHF
j_gene: TRBJ2-2; d_gene: .; v_gene: TRBV2; abundance: few; CDR3nt: TGTGCCAGCAGCGGGGGCAGGGACCCCGGGGAGCTGTTTTTT; CDR3aa: CASSGGRDPGELFF
j_gene: TRBJ2-3; d_gene: .; v_gene: TRBV5-1; abundance: .; CDR3nt: TGCGCCAGCAAACGGGGCACAGATACGCAGTATTTT; CDR3aa: CASKRGTDTQYF
j_gene: TRBJ2-3; d_gene: TRBD2; v_gene: TRBV7-3; abundance: few; CDR3nt: TGTGCCAGCAGTCTAGCGGGGGCCACAGATACGCAGTATTTT; CDR3aa: CASSLAGATDTQYF
j_gene: TRBJ2-1; d_gene: .; v_gene: TRBV7-2; abundance: .; CDR3nt: TGTGCCAGCAGCTCGCCCCTCCGGATTGAGCAGTTCTTC; CDR3aa: CASSSPLRIEQFF
j_gene: TRBJ2-1; d_gene: .; v_gene: TRBV19; abundance: few; CDR3nt: TGTGCCAGTAGAAAAGGCAGCTACAATGAGCAGTTCTTC; CDR3aa: CASRKGSYNEQFF
j_gene: TRBJ2-2; d_gene: .; v_gene: TRBV9; abundance: .; CDR3nt: TGTGCCAGCAGCGTAGGTTGGCGAAACACCGGGGAGCTGTTTTTT; CDR3aa: CASSVGWRNTGELFF
j_gene: TRBJ2-7; d_gene: .; v_gene: TRBV7-2; abundance: .; CDR3nt: TGTGCCAGCAGCTTAGATGCAGGGGCCCCCTACGAGCAGTACTTC; CDR3aa: CASSLDAGAPYEQYF
j_gene: TRBJ2-1; d_gene: .; v_gene: TRBV2; abundance: .; CDR3nt: TGTGCCAGCAGTGAAGGGGGCGGCCTCAATGAGCAGTTCTTC; CDR3aa: CASSEGGGLNEQFF
j_gene: TRBJ2-5; d_gene: .; v_gene: TRBV5-6; abundance: few; CDR3nt: TGTGCCAGCAGCTTGGAGGTTGCAAAAGAGACCCAGTACTTC; CDR3aa: CASSLEVAKETQYF
j_gene: TRBJ1-6; d_gene: .; v_gene: TRBV6-6; abundance: few; CDR3nt: TGTGCCAGCACCGAACCAAATTCACCCCTCCACTTT; CDR3aa: CASTEPNSPLHF
j_gene: TRBJ2-5; d_gene: .; v_gene: TRBV7-2; abundance: .; CDR3nt: TGTGCCAGCAGCCGTAACAGCGTGACAGAGACCCAGTACTTC; CDR3aa: CASSRNSVTETQYF
j_gene: TRBJ2-1; d_gene: TRBD1; v_gene: TRBV6-5; abundance: few; CDR3nt: TGTGCCAGCAGTTACGAGACAGGGGGCAATGAGCAGTTCTTC; CDR3aa: CASSYETGGNEQFF
j_gene: TRBJ2-1; d_gene: TRBD2; v_gene: TRBV7-9; abundance: .; CDR3nt: TGTGCCAGCAGCCTTGGACTAGCGGAACTTAATGAGCAGTTCTTC; CDR3aa: CASSLGLAELNEQFF
j_gene: TRBJ2-1; d_gene: TRBD2; v_gene: TRBV4-1; abundance: few; CDR3nt: TGCGCCAGCAGCCATGAACTAGCGGGGGGGCTCTATGAGCAGTTCTTC; CDR3aa: CASSHELAGGLYEQFF
j_gene: TRBJ1-2; d_gene: .; v_gene: TRBV7-9; abundance: .; CDR3nt: TGTGCCAGCAGCTTCCCCCGGGGGAGGGGCGGCGATGGCTACACCTTC; CDR3aa: CASSFPRGRGGDGYTF
j_gene: TRBJ2-3; d_gene: .; v_gene: TRBV7-3; abundance: few; CDR3nt: TGTGCCAGCAGGCAAACTAGCACAGATACGCAGTATTTT; CDR3aa: CASRQTSTDTQYF
j_gene: TRBJ2-3; d_gene: .; v_gene: TRBV7-3; abundance: .; CDR3nt: TGTGCCAGCAGCTTACAACCGTTACGCACAGATACGCAGTATTTT; CDR3aa: CASSLQPLRTDTQYF
j_gene: TRBJ2-7; d_gene: TRBD1; v_gene: TRBV2; abundance: few; CDR3nt: TGTGCCAGCACAAGGACAGGGGGCTACGAGCAGTACTTC; CDR3aa: CASTRTGGYEQYF
j_gene: TRBJ2-7; d_gene: TRBD1; v_gene: TRBV11-2; abundance: few; CDR3nt: TGTGCCAGCAGCTTACAGACAGGGGATCTCGAGCAGTACTTC; CDR3aa: CASSLQTGDLEQYF
j_gene: TRBJ2-2; d_gene: .; v_gene: TRBV7-9; abundance: .; CDR3nt: TGTGCCAGCAGTCAACAGGGAAAGGCCGGGGAGCTGTTTTTT; CDR3aa: CASSQQGKAGELFF
j_gene: TRBJ2-5; d_gene: TRBD2; v_gene: TRBV15; abundance: .; CDR3nt: TGTGCCACCAGCAGAGGACTAGCGGGACAAGAGACCCAGTACTTC; CDR3aa: CATSRGLAGQETQYF
j_gene: TRBJ2-7; d_gene: .; v_gene: TRBV2; abundance: few; CDR3nt: TGTGCCAGCGGGAAGGGCCGAAGCTCCTACGAGCAGTACTTC; CDR3aa: CASGKGRSSYEQYF
j_gene: TRBJ2-6; d_gene: TRBD1; v_gene: TRBV7-9; abundance: few; CDR3nt: TGTGCCAGCAGCGGTACCGGGACAGGGGATGGCGTCCTGACTTTC; CDR3aa: CASSGTGTGDGVLTF
j_gene: TRBJ1-4; d_gene: .; v_gene: TRBV4-3; abundance: .; CDR3nt: TGCGCCAGCAGCCAAGTCCCAGTATACGAAAAACTGTTTTTT; CDR3aa: CASSQVPVYEKLFF
j_gene: TRBJ2-7; d_gene: .; v_gene: TRBV18; abundance: .; CDR3nt: TGTGCCAGCTCACCCCCCTCCTCCTACGAGCAGTACTTC; CDR3aa: CASSPPSSYEQYF
j_gene: TRBJ2-1; d_gene: .; v_gene: TRBV27; abundance: few; CDR3nt: TGTGCCAGCAGTTCCACTTTGGTTGCGGATGAGCAGTTCTTC; CDR3aa: CASSSTLVADEQFF
j_gene: TRBJ2-2; d_gene: TRBD2; v_gene: TRBV9; abundance: few; CDR3nt: TGTGCCAGCAGGCGGGAGTTTGACGGGGAGCTGTTTTTT; CDR3aa: CASRREFDGELFF
j_gene: TRBJ2-1; d_gene: .; v_gene: TRBV7-3; abundance: few; CDR3nt: TGTGCCAGCAGCTCGGGATTCGGACTCTACAATGAGCAGTTCTTC; CDR3aa: CASSSGFGLYNEQFF
j_gene: TRBJ2-7; d_gene: TRBD2; v_gene: TRBV29-1; abundance: few; CDR3nt: TGCAGCGTTGGGGAGGGAAATGACCACGAGCAGTACTTC; CDR3aa: CSVGEGNDHEQYF